These T cell receptor beta chains were read from a single sample in a study of T cell repertoires in cytomegalovirus infection. TCRdb independently ran MiXCR on the reads; one entry per CDR3 protein. The sample records 200,000 to 300,000 distinct CDR3 sequences, approximately 9% being singletons. The sequencing input was PBMCs. These receptors were taken from a human donor in good health (CMV status not recorded). Some clones in this sample may be carry-over from other donors' samples. The CDR3 runs from the conserved cysteine through the conserved F or W. The D gene is left open where the match is weak. Size is stated for part of the rows, as once, few or many counts, or as a class when the clone is expanded.

TRBV7-2,TRBJ2-2,.,medium-sized,CASSLGGGLGELFF,TGTGCCAGCAGCTTAGGGGGGGGGCTCGGGGAGCTGTTTTTT
TRBV7-8,TRBJ2-3,.,many,CASSLAGSLDTQYF,TGTGCCAGCAGCTTAGCGGGTTCCCTAGATACGCAGTATTTT
TRBV2,TRBJ2-3,.,few,CASSEKGFTDTQYF,TGTGCCAGCAGTGAAAAGGGCTTCACAGATACGCAGTATTTT
TRBV28,TRBJ1-1,.,many,CASPPSRGASTEAFF,TGTGCCAGCCCTCCCTCGAGGGGCGCGAGCACTGAAGCTTTCTTT
TRBV6-1,TRBJ2-7,TRBD1,many,CASSEGTGYSYEQYF,TGTGCCAGCAGTGAAGGGACAGGGTACTCCTACGAGCAGTACTTC
TRBV12-3/TRBV12-4,TRBJ1-1,.,many,CASSRRGTNTEAFF,TGTGCCAGCAGCCGACGGGGCACAAACACTGAAGCTTTCTTT
TRBV20-1,TRBJ2-7,.,few,CSARDPGARRIESSYEQYF,TGCAGTGCTAGAGATCCGGGGGCTAGGCGAATAGAGAGCTCCTACGAGCAGTACTTC
TRBV7-2,TRBJ1-6,.,many,CASSLGGLKPLHF,TGTGCCAGCAGCTTAGGTGGGTTGAAGCCCCTCCACTTT
TRBV7-2,TRBJ2-3,TRBD2,many,CASSLTSGSRTDTQYF,TGTGCCAGCAGCCTAACTAGCGGGAGCCGAACAGATACGCAGTATTTT
TRBV28,TRBJ1-2,.,few,CASSFGGAQGYTF,TGTGCCAGCAGTTTTGGGGGGGCGCAGGGCTACACCTTC
TRBV4-3,TRBJ2-2,TRBD1,.,CASSRTGTGGELFF,TGCGCCAGCAGCCGGACAGGAACGGGCGGGGAGCTGTTTTTT
TRBV11-2,TRBJ2-5,.,many,CASRPDLGGQETQYF,TGTGCCAGCAGACCCGACTTGGGGGGTCAAGAGACCCAGTACTTC
TRBV14,TRBJ2-3,TRBD1,few,CASSQDFGGTGNTDTQYF,TGTGCCAGCAGCCAAGATTTCGGCGGGACAGGGAACACAGATACGCAGTATTTT
TRBV28,TRBJ2-3,.,many,CASSKPGTAASTDTQYF,TGTGCCAGCAGTAAACCAGGGACTGCTGCTAGCACAGATACGCAGTATTTT
TRBV7-2,TRBJ2-7,TRBD2,many,CASSPVGGGPYEQYF,TGTGCCAGCAGCCCCGTCGGGGGGGGCCCATACGAGCAGTACTTC
TRBV20-1,TRBJ1-1,.,once,CSAPENTEAFF,TGCAGTGCACCGGAGAACACTGAAGCTTTCTTT
TRBV12-3/TRBV12-4,TRBJ2-3,TRBD2,.,CASSFRSGRARGTDTQYF,TGTGCCAGCAGTTTCCGTAGCGGGAGGGCTCGTGGCACAGATACGCAGTATTTT
TRBV19,TRBJ2-3,TRBD2,.,CASRAKAGGPGPTDTQYF,TGTGCCAGTAGGGCGAAAGCGGGAGGGCCCGGCCCAACAGATACGCAGTATTTT
TRBV7-2,TRBJ1-2,.,many,CASSQRQYGYTF,TGTGCCAGCAGCCAAAGACAGTATGGCTACACCTTC
TRBV7-2,TRBJ2-5,TRBD2,many,CASSPLLVAGGPQTQYF,TGTGCCAGCAGCCCCCTCCTTGTGGCGGGAGGGCCGCAGACCCAGTACTTC
TRBV7-2,TRBJ2-5,TRBD1,many,CASSFGQGGRQETQYF,TGTGCCAGCAGCTTCGGACAGGGTGGACGACAAGAGACCCAGTACTTC
TRBV28,TRBJ1-2,.,many,CASSLGGGGSGYGYTF,TGTGCCAGCAGTTTAGGGGGCGGCGGCTCAGGGTATGGCTACACCTTC
TRBV6-1,TRBJ2-3,TRBD1,many,CASSGWTGQQDTQYF,TGTGCCAGCAGTGGATGGACAGGGCAACAAGATACGCAGTATTTT
TRBV7-8,TRBJ1-2,.,many,CASSPKSAGGYTF,TGTGCCAGCAGCCCGAAGTCCGCGGGGGGCTACACCTTC
TRBV20-1,TRBJ2-5,TRBD2,few,CSARDFREGLRKRGETQYF,TGCAGTGCTAGAGACTTCCGGGAGGGCCTGAGAAAAAGGGGGGAGACCCAGTACTTC
TRBV19,TRBJ2-3,TRBD1,many,CASSSVGTAAGDTQYF,TGTGCCAGTAGTTCGGTTGGGACAGCCGCCGGAGATACGCAGTATTTT
TRBV12-3/TRBV12-4,TRBJ2-5,TRBD2,many,CASSSTSGRTKTQYF,TGTGCCAGCAGTTCGACTAGCGGGAGAACAAAGACCCAGTACTTC
TRBV4-2,TRBJ1-2,.,.,CASSQENFRDGRGYTF,TGTGCCAGCAGCCAAGAAAACTTCCGGGACGGGCGAGGCTACACCTTC
TRBV19,TRBJ1-3,.,many,CATRLSSGNTIYF,TGTGCCACCAGACTGTCCTCTGGAAACACCATATATTTT
TRBV28,TRBJ1-1,.,many,CASTTVDTEAFF,TGTGCCAGCACCACCGTCGACACTGAAGCTTTCTTT
TRBV7-9,TRBJ1-4,.,many,CASSSGGSGRLF,TGTGCCAGCAGCTCAGGAGGATCGGGCAGACTTTTT
TRBV28,TRBJ1-5,TRBD1,many,CASRDRVQPQHF,TGTGCCAGCAGGGACAGGGTCCAGCCCCAGCATTTT